This T cell receptor beta chain was identified during a study of human T cells and chemical hapten exposure. The trim removed 8 bases at V and 6 bases at J, leaving 6 bases unmatched. Germline loops: CDR1 SQVTM, CDR2 ANQGSEA. The CDR3 spans 12 residues. Sample time point: patch test 1, 2 weeks after DPC sensitization. Treatment defined: therapeutic diphenylcyclopropenone sensitization with weekly scalp DPC. TCRdb re-called the RACE reads with MiXCR, one entry per CDR3 protein. Of 65,000 to 95,000 distinct CDR3 sequences listed, over 9.5% were seen once; the top ten hold roughly 3.4%. This clonotype was sampled from a woman in her sixties or seventies with alopecia areata. Some clones in this sample may be carry-over from other donors' samples. The sample in question was whole blood, obtained in connection with sensitization to the hapten diphenylcyclopropenone (DPC). This rearrangement joins TRBV29-1 to TRBJ1-5; 8 bases align to TRBD1. The CDR3 DNA sequence: TGCAGCACCGGACAGGGCGGTCAGCCCCAGCATTTT. Amino acid sequence: CSTGQGGQPQHF.